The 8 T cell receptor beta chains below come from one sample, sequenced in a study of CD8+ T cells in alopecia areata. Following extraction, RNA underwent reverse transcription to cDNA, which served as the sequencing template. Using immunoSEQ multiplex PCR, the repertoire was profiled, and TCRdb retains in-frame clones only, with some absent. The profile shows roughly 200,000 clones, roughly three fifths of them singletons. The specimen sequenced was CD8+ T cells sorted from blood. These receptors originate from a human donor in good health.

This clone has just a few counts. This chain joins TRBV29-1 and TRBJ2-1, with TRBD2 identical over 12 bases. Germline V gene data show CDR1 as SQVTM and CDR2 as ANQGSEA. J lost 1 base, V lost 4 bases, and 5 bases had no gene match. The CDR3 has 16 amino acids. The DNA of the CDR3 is TGCAGCGTTGTTCCTAGCGGGGGGGTTTCCTACAATGAGCAGTTCTTC. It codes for CSVVPSGGVSYNEQFF.

As DNA, the CDR3 is TGCAGCGTTGATGGCGCGGGCGTAACTGAAGCTTTCTTT. Translating it yields CSVDGAGVTEAFF. The chain joins TRBV29-1 to TRBJ1-1; no clear D gene. The CDR3 sequence is 13 residues long. The germline V and J ends were trimmed by 3 bases and 5 bases, with 13 bases remaining between them. Germline lookup yields CDR1 SQVTM and CDR2 ANQGSEA.

The CDR3 DNA reads TGTGCCAGCAGCTTAGCGTTTAGCCTTGAAGCTTTCTTT. It translates to CASSLAFSLEAFF. This rearrangement joins TRBV7-9 to TRBJ1-1, with D uncertain. V was pared by 0 bases and J by 7 bases, with 9 bases between. Germline assignment: CDR1 SEHNR and CDR2 FQNEAQ (reference sequence). CDR3 length: 13 amino acids.

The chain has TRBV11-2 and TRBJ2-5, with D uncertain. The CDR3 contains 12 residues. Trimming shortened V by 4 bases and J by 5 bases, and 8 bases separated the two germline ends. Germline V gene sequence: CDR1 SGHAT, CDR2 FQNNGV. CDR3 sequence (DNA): TGTGCCAGCAGCTCCGACTTGGAGACCCAGTACTTC. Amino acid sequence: CASSSDLETQYF.

The CDR3 here is CAWSVNREPYEQYF. CDR3 nucleotide sequence: TGTGCCTGGAGTGTGAACAGGGAGCCGTACGAGCAGTACTTC. The V gene is TRBV30, the J gene TRBJ2-7, with D tentatively TRBD1 (6 bases). The CDR3 loop spans 14 amino acids. V was shortened by 0 bases and J by 4 bases, with 13 bases between the two germline ends. CDR1 and CDR2 from the germline V gene are GTSNPN and SVGIG (reference sequence).

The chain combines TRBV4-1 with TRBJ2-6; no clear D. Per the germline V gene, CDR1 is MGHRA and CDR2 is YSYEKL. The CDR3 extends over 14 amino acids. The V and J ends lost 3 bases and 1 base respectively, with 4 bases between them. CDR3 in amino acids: CASSHRSGANVLTF. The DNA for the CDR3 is TGCGCCAGCAGCCACCGGTCTGGGGCCAACGTCCTGACTTTC.

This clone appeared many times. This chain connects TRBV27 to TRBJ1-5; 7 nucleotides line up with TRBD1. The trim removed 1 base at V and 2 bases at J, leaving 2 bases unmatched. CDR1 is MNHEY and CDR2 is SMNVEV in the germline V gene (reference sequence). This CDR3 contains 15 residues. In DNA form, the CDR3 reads TGTGCCAGCAGTTTATACAGGGGAGGCAATCAGCCCCAGCATTTT. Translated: CASSLYRGGNQPQHF.

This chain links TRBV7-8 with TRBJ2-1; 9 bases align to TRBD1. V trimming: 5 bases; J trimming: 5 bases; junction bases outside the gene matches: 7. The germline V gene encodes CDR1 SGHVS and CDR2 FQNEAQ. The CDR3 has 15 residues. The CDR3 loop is CASSVTGGYHNEQFF. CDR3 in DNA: TGTGCCAGCAGCGTAACAGGGGGCTACCACAATGAGCAGTTCTTC. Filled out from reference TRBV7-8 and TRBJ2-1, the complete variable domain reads GAGVSQSPRYKVAKRGQDVALRCDPISGHVSLFWYQQALGQGPEFLTYFQNEAQLDKSGLPSDRFFAERPEGSVSTLKIQRTQQEDSAVYLCASSVTGGYHNEQFFGPGTRLTVL.